This T cell receptor (beta chain) comes out of a study of T cells in localized non-small cell lung cancer. Repertoires were generated with immunoSEQ multiplex PCR, while TCRdb's copy carries only in-frame clones and drops some. The sample has fewer than 30,000 clones; approximately 90% are singletons. This clone was found once. Germline V gene data show CDR1 as SGHNT and CDR2 as YYREEE (reference sequence). The CDR3 is 18 residues long. With 2 bases clipped from V and 2 bases from J, the junction kept 7 bases outside the gene matches. Sequencing used PBMCs, obtained before any cancer treatment. The origin of this receptor is a man aged 35 to 69 with stage II lung adenocarcinoma. This rearrangement joins TRBV5-4 to TRBJ2-5; 15 bases are shared with TRBD2. The CDR3 sequence is CASSFLRTSGRDQETQYF. The CDR3 DNA sequence: TGTGCCAGCAGCTTTCTCCGGACTAGCGGGAGGGATCAAGAGACCCAGTACTTC.